This is a list of T cell receptor beta chains from one sample in a study of early T cells in non-severe SARS-CoV-2 infection. One entry per CDR3 protein results from TCRdb running MiXCR on the 5' RACE reads. The sample contains 30,000 to 35,000 distinct CDR3 sequences, around 4.6% of which appear only once. Sample: whole blood. These receptors were taken from an adult who was a healthcare worker with PCR-confirmed SARS-CoV-2 infection or an uninfected control (not recorded which). Both conserved end residues are part of each CDR3. Fields, in order: V gene, D gene, J gene, clone size, CDR3 DNA, CDR3 protein. D genes are given only for firm matches. The size entry is marked missing in some rows and otherwise reads once, few, many or a size class.

v_gene: TRBV3-1
d_gene: -
j_gene: TRBJ1-4
abundance: few
CDR3nt: TGTGCCAGCAGCCACGGTGGAAAACTGTTTTTT
CDR3aa: CASSHGGKLFF

v_gene: TRBV10-3
d_gene: TRBD1
j_gene: TRBJ2-7
abundance: many
CDR3nt: TGTGCCATCAGACGGACAGGGATGGACTACGAGCAGTACTTC
CDR3aa: CAIRRTGMDYEQYF

v_gene: TRBV10-3
d_gene: -
j_gene: TRBJ2-1
abundance: -
CDR3nt: TGTGCCATCAGCCGGTCCCCCCCCTACAATGAGCAGTTCTTC
CDR3aa: CAISRSPPYNEQFF

v_gene: TRBV11-2
d_gene: -
j_gene: TRBJ1-1
abundance: many
CDR3nt: TGTGCCAGCAGCTTAGCGGGATGGGTGAACACTGAAGTTTTCTTT
CDR3aa: CASSLAGWVNTEVFF

v_gene: TRBV27
d_gene: TRBD1
j_gene: TRBJ2-1
abundance: few
CDR3nt: TGTGCCAGCAGTGCAGACAGGGGGACCTACAATGAGCAGTTCTTC
CDR3aa: CASSADRGTYNEQFF

v_gene: TRBV9
d_gene: -
j_gene: TRBJ1-2
abundance: few
CDR3nt: TGTGCCAGCAGCGAGGGACGACGGGGACCTTATGGCTACACCTTC
CDR3aa: CASSEGRRGPYGYTF

v_gene: TRBV30
d_gene: -
j_gene: TRBJ1-5
abundance: many
CDR3nt: TGTGCCTGCACCCATCGGACAGCTCCTAATCAGCCCCAGCATTTT
CDR3aa: CACTHRTAPNQPQHF

v_gene: TRBV12-3/TRBV12-4
d_gene: -
j_gene: TRBJ1-3
abundance: few
CDR3nt: TGTGCCAGCAGTTTAACTAACTCTGGAAACACCATATATTTT
CDR3aa: CASSLTNSGNTIYF

v_gene: TRBV9
d_gene: -
j_gene: TRBJ1-1
abundance: many
CDR3nt: TGTGCCAGCAGCGTAGGAGGGGACGGCACTGAAGCTTTCTTT
CDR3aa: CASSVGGDGTEAFF

v_gene: TRBV28
d_gene: TRBD1
j_gene: TRBJ1-1
abundance: many
CDR3nt: TGTGCCAGCAGTTTATTCCGGGACAGCAGCACTGAAGCTTTCTTT
CDR3aa: CASSLFRDSSTEAFF

v_gene: TRBV18
d_gene: TRBD1
j_gene: TRBJ1-2
abundance: -
CDR3nt: TGTGCCAGCTCACCGACAGGGGGCCTCAACTATGGCTACACCTTC
CDR3aa: CASSPTGGLNYGYTF

v_gene: TRBV18
d_gene: TRBD1
j_gene: TRBJ1-2
abundance: -
CDR3nt: TGTGCCAGCTCATTTGGACAGGGCCACTTCTATGGCTACACCTTC
CDR3aa: CASSFGQGHFYGYTF

v_gene: TRBV7-9
d_gene: -
j_gene: TRBJ2-5
abundance: -
CDR3nt: TGTGCCAGCAGGCAGATGGGGTCCCAAGAGACCCAGTACTTC
CDR3aa: CASRQMGSQETQYF

v_gene: TRBV7-9
d_gene: -
j_gene: TRBJ2-7
abundance: -
CDR3nt: TGTGCCAGCAGCTACTCTCGCATAGGGGGGAACCTCTACGAGCAGTACTTC
CDR3aa: CASSYSRIGGNLYEQYF

v_gene: TRBV29-1
d_gene: -
j_gene: TRBJ1-1
abundance: many
CDR3nt: TGCAGCGTGGGCCACCTGAACACTGAAGCTTTCTTT
CDR3aa: CSVGHLNTEAFF

v_gene: TRBV18
d_gene: -
j_gene: TRBJ2-2
abundance: -
CDR3nt: TGTGCCAGCTCACAAGACAGGACCGGGGAGCTGTTTTTT
CDR3aa: CASSQDRTGELFF

v_gene: TRBV11-2
d_gene: -
j_gene: TRBJ2-6
abundance: many
CDR3nt: TGTGCCAGCAGCTTAGAGAGGTACCGTCTAGCGCACTCTGGGGCCAACGTCCTGACTTTC
CDR3aa: CASSLERYRLAHSGANVLTF

v_gene: TRBV2
d_gene: -
j_gene: TRBJ2-7
abundance: many
CDR3nt: TGTGCCAGCAGTCCCGAAGGTGGGACCATCCACGAGCAGTACTTC
CDR3aa: CASSPEGGTIHEQYF

v_gene: TRBV7-2
d_gene: -
j_gene: TRBJ2-1
abundance: -
CDR3nt: TGTGCCAGCAGTCAAGGAGTCAATGAGCAGTTCTTC
CDR3aa: CASSQGVNEQFF

v_gene: TRBV7-6
d_gene: -
j_gene: TRBJ1-1
abundance: -
CDR3nt: TGTGCCAGCAGCCTCCCGGAAGGACAGATGAACACTGAAGCTTTCTTT
CDR3aa: CASSLPEGQMNTEAFF

v_gene: TRBV30
d_gene: -
j_gene: TRBJ2-3
abundance: many
CDR3nt: TGTGCCTGGAGTCGGGGGACAGATACGCAGTATTTT
CDR3aa: CAWSRGTDTQYF

v_gene: TRBV7-9
d_gene: TRBD2
j_gene: TRBJ2-1
abundance: many
CDR3nt: TGTGCCAGCAGCTTCCGGACTAGCGGGGACTCCTACAATGAGCAGTTCTTC
CDR3aa: CASSFRTSGDSYNEQFF

v_gene: TRBV20-1
d_gene: -
j_gene: TRBJ1-2
abundance: many
CDR3nt: TGCAGTGCTAGAGATGTAGGGCCTGGTGGCTACACCTTC
CDR3aa: CSARDVGPGGYTF

v_gene: TRBV12-3/TRBV12-4
d_gene: TRBD1
j_gene: TRBJ2-7
abundance: many
CDR3nt: TGTGCCAGCAAGGACAGGACCTACGAGCAGTACTTC
CDR3aa: CASKDRTYEQYF

v_gene: TRBV18
d_gene: -
j_gene: TRBJ1-5
abundance: many
CDR3nt: TGTGCCAGCTCACCCGGGAGGAACAATCAGCCCCAGCATTTT
CDR3aa: CASSPGRNNQPQHF

v_gene: TRBV7-2
d_gene: -
j_gene: TRBJ2-3
abundance: -
CDR3nt: TGTGCCAGCAGCTTAGGGCTAGCCACAGATACGCAGTATTTT
CDR3aa: CASSLGLATDTQYF